Listed here are 9 T cell receptor beta chains from one sample, sequenced in a study of PD-1 blockade in classical Hodgkin lymphoma. TCRdb's copy holds only in-frame clones and misses some; the assay was immunoSEQ multiplex PCR. In the table there are some 96,000 clones, roughly 91% of which are singletons. Time point specified: cycle 4 day 1 (C4D1), after 6 weeks of nivolumab. Relapse was seen in all patients after autologous stem cell transplantation, and brentuximab vedotin exposure was variable. Specimen: peripheral blood mononuclear cells (PBMCs), collected before the fourth cycle of nivolumab. These receptors came from a human donor with classical Hodgkin lymphoma.

The rearrangement links TRBV9 to TRBJ1-1; TRBD1 agrees at 11 bases. In germline, CDR1 is SGDLS, CDR2 YYNGEE. V lost 4 bases and J lost 8; bases outside the gene matches: 4. This CDR3 has 13 amino acids. As DNA, the CDR3 is TGTGCCAGCAGCCGGGACAGGGGGTCGGAAGCTTTCTTT. It specifies CASSRDRGSEAFF.

The chain recombines TRBV19 with TRBJ1-1; a weak D match, TRBD1 (5 bases). The germline V and J ends were trimmed by 11 bases and 1 base, with 14 bases remaining between them. This CDR3 is built from 13 residues. Germline loops: CDR1 LNHDA, CDR2 SQIVND (reference sequence). The CDR3 sequence is CAARRGPNTEAFF. DNA for the CDR3: TGTGCCGCCCGAAGGGGACCGAACACTGAAGCTTTCTTT.

This rearrangement joins TRBV12-5 to TRBJ2-3, with D uncertain. The CDR3 is 13 amino acids. Trimming took off 1 base at V and 4 bases at J, with 6 bases between the two ends. Germline CDR1 is LGHNT and CDR2 is FRNRAP. CDR3 DNA sequence: TGTGCTAGTGGTTTGGCGGGTGCAGATACGCAGTATTTT. It yields the protein CASGLAGADTQYF.

V and J are TRBV4-1 and TRBJ2-4, with 7 bases fitting TRBD2. The CDR3 extends over 18 amino acids. CDR1 MGHRA and CDR2 YSYEKL come from the germline V gene. V shed 0 bases, J shed 7 bases, and the junction held 15 bases outside the gene matches. CDR3 nucleotide sequence: TGCGCCAGCAGCCAAGAGGGGCTAGCGGTCCGGGGGATTAACATTCAGTACTTC. It is translated as CASSQEGLAVRGINIQYF.

In its sample, this clone was seen once. V and J are TRBV4-1 and TRBJ2-3, with TRBD2 matching over 8 bases. V gave up 0 bases and J gave up 0 bases; unmatched junction bases: 5. The CDR3 spans 17 residues. Per germline, CDR1 MGHRA and CDR2 YSYEKL. The CDR3 DNA is TGCGCCAGCAGCCAAGAAACTAGCGGACTCAGCACAGATACGCAGTATTTT. Translated, it gives CASSQETSGLSTDTQYF.

The gene calls are TRBV10-2 and TRBJ1-2; D remains unclear. V was shortened by 2 bases and J by 13 bases, with 14 bases between the two germline ends. Germline CDR1 reads WSHSY; CDR2 reads SAAADI. The CDR3 has 12 amino acids. The CDR3 region has the DNA TGCGCCAGCAGTGAGGGCCTGCTCGATCCCACCTTC. Its protein is CASSEGLLDPTF.

V is TRBV5-6 and J is TRBJ1-2; the match to TRBD1 covers 7 bases. Germline assignment: CDR1 SGHDT and CDR2 YYEEEE. V dropped 3 bases and J dropped 3; count of bases not matched to a gene: 8. The CDR3 extends over 15 amino acids. The CDR3 DNA reads TGTGCCAGCAGCTCGCCGGACAGGTTGGACTATGGCTACACCTTC. Its protein product is CASSSPDRLDYGYTF.

The chain carries TRBV2 and TRBJ1-3; D call uncertain. With 4 bases removed from V and 4 bases from J, the gap between germline ends came to 14 bases. CDR1 and CDR2 (germline): SNHLY, FYNNEI. This CDR3 contains 15 residues. DNA of the CDR3: TGTGCCAGCAGTGTCGGGAGTCCGGGAGGAAACACCATATATTTT. Its translation is CASSVGSPGGNTIYF.

CDR3 sequence reads: CAISVGQNNEQFF. DNA of the CDR3: TGTGCCATCAGTGTTGGACAGAACAATGAGCAGTTCTTC. The rearrangement uses TRBV10-3 and TRBJ2-1, with a tentative D call TRBD1 (6 bases). Trimming stripped 4 bases from V and 5 bases from J, with 9 bases between. Per germline, CDR1 ENHRY and CDR2 SYGVKD. This CDR3 is built from 13 residues.